The clone carrying this TCR beta chain was observed at least ten times. The antigen is unknown. This specimen belongs to a study of T cell repertoires in cytomegalovirus infection. Study-level findings and limits: CMV-specific HLA-C-restricted TCR beta clonotypes dominated the ex vivo response.

The CDR3 runs 14 residues. V was clipped by 0 bases and J by 8 bases, with 11 bases between them. The germline gives CDR1 SGHTA, CDR2 FQGNSA. TCRdb passed the reads through MiXCR, listing each CDR3 protein once. The sample contains around 300,000 distinct CDR3 sequences, 20% to 25% of which appear only once. The source material was cultured PBMCs, sampled from culture after CMV antigen stimulation. The sequence came from a human donor in good health (CMV status not recorded). Some clones in this sample may be carry-over from other donors' samples. This chain joins TRBV7-2 and TRBJ2-1; D is perhaps TRBD2 (6 bases). The CDR3 is CASSLAGGYHEQFF. CDR3 in DNA: TGTGCCAGCAGCTTAGCGGGAGGATACCATGAGCAGTTCTTC.